The 18 T cell receptor beta chains listed next were all sequenced from one sample in a study of blood T cell repertoires in COVID-19. TCRdb's table, derived via immunoSEQ multiplex PCR, lists solely in-frame clones and lacks some. The data contain some 150,000 clones, about 91% of them singletons. Sequenced: peripheral blood. The receptors stem from a woman aged 55-69 years who had recovered from COVID-19.

This clone showed up just a few times. V and J are TRBV28 and TRBJ1-1, with 8 nucleotides matching TRBD1. The CDR3 covers 16 residues. V lost 5 bases and J lost 0; bases outside the gene matches: 8. CDR1 and CDR2 from the germline V gene are MDHEN and SYDVKM. The CDR3 DNA reads TGTGCCAGCAGTCTAACAGGGGGTTTTGTGAACACTGAAGCTTTCTTT. It is translated as CASSLTGGFVNTEAFF.

This rearrangement joins TRBV19 to TRBJ2-5; D is unclear. The CDR3 runs 15 residues. Per the germline V gene, CDR1 is LNHDA and CDR2 is SQIVND (reference sequence). V was trimmed by 4 bases and J by 4 bases, leaving 16 bases between them. The CDR3: CASSNPGAIGETQYF. DNA of the CDR3: TGTGCCAGTAGTAACCCAGGTGCCATCGGAGAGACCCAGTACTTC. Full variable domain (missing parts from reference TRBV19 and TRBJ2-5): DGGITQSPKYLFRKEGQNVTLSCEQNLNHDAMYWYRQDPGQGLRLIYYSQIVNDFQKGDIAEGYSVSREKKESFPLTVTSAQKNPTAFYLCASSNPGAIGETQYFGPGTRLLVL.

J is TRBJ1-5 and V is TRBV30; D might be TRBD1 (5 bases). V lost 1 base, J lost 6 bases, and 13 bases lay in between. This CDR3 spans 14 amino acids. Per germline, CDR1 GTSNPN and CDR2 SVGIG (reference sequence). The CDR3: CAWSGLGGSQPQHF. The CDR3 bases are TGTGCCTGGAGTGGGCTGGGGGGGTCTCAGCCCCAGCATTTT.

V is TRBV28 and J is TRBJ1-1; 7 nucleotides line up with TRBD1. V trimming: 5 bases; J trimming: 5 bases; junction bases outside the gene matches: 8. This CDR3 comprises 14 residues. Germline assignment: CDR1 MDHEN and CDR2 SYDVKM. The CDR3 DNA follows: TGTGCCAGCAGTCCCCAGACAGGGTGGACTGAAGCTTTCTTT. Its protein is CASSPQTGWTEAFF.

The chain couples TRBV2 to TRBJ1-1, with 7 bases identical to TRBD1. The V and J ends lost 7 bases and 1 base, in that order; junction bases with no gene match: 9. This CDR3 spans 15 amino acids. CDR1 is SNHLY, CDR2 FYNNEI, per germline. The CDR3 DNA sequence: TGTGCCAGCACCTCAAGGGGGCCAACGAACACTGAAGCTTTCTTT. Translation gives CASTSRGPTNTEAFF.

The chain uses TRBV4-1 and TRBJ2-3, with D perhaps TRBD2 (5 bases). This CDR3 comprises 15 residues. Trimming left V 0 bases short and J 2 bases short, with 9 bases between. Germline CDR1 is MGHRA and CDR2 is YSYEKL. The CDR3 coding sequence is TGCGCCAGCAGCCAAGAAGAGGGTGTCACAGATACGCAGTATTTT. Its translation: CASSQEEGVTDTQYF.

V and J are TRBV28 and TRBJ2-5, with 10 bases lining up with TRBD2. V shed 6 bases, J shed 3 bases, and the junction held 7 bases outside the gene matches. This CDR3 comprises 15 residues. Germline values: CDR1 MDHEN, CDR2 SYDVKM. CDR3 in DNA: TGTGCCAGCAGAATAGCGGGGGGATCAGAAGAGACCCAGTACTTC. It codes for CASRIAGGSEETQYF.

The rearrangement uses TRBV21-1 and TRBJ1-5; the table's D call of TRBD1 was not tested on the DNA. TRBV21-1 is designated a pseudogene. The CDR3 has 13 residues. The CDR3 spells CASSKDPGWAQHF. The CDR3 bases are TGTGCCAGCAGCAAAGACCCAGGGTGGGCCCAGCATTTT.

The chain carries TRBV20-1 and TRBJ2-3; 9 nucleotides line up with TRBD2. J was trimmed by 4 bases and V by 3 bases; bases with no gene match: 8. Germline CDR1 is DFQATT and CDR2 is SNEGSKA (reference sequence). This CDR3 region has 15 residues. CDR3 nucleotides: TGCAGTGCTAGTTCGGCGGGGGGGGTTGCAGATACGCAGTATTTT. The encoded protein is CSASSAGGVADTQYF.

This clone was seen a single time. The rearrangement uses TRBV3-1 (or the pseudogene TRBV3-2) and TRBJ2-2, with a tentative D call TRBD2 (7 bases). This CDR3 contains 17 residues. V was pared by 3 bases and J by 7 bases, with 21 bases between. Looked up from germline, CDR1 is LGHDT and CDR2 is YNNKEL (reference sequence). CDR3 DNA sequence: TGTGCCAGCAGCCACCGAACGAGGGGGGGCCCTAACGGGGAGCTGTTTTTT. It specifies CASSHRTRGGPNGELFF.

The V gene is TRBV11-2, the J gene TRBJ2-7; tentatively, D is TRBD1 (6 bases). The CDR3 has 15 amino acids. V was pared by 0 bases and J by 6 bases, with 15 bases between. Germline V lookup: CDR1 SGHAT, CDR2 FQNNGV. CDR3 sequence reads: CASSLDYRQAPEQYF. The DNA for the CDR3 is TGTGCCAGCAGCTTAGATTACCGACAGGCCCCCGAGCAGTACTTC.

The chain is built from TRBV6-6 and TRBJ1-1; maybe TRBD1 (5 bases). Looked up from germline, CDR1 is MNHNY and CDR2 is SVGAGI (reference sequence). The germline V and J ends were trimmed by 5 bases and 9 bases, with 13 bases remaining between them. There are 12 residues in the CDR3. The DNA of the CDR3 is TGTGCCAGCAGTATCCAGGGATCTAAAGCTTTCTTT. This sequence encodes CASSIQGSKAFF.

The V call is TRBV2, the J call TRBJ2-5; TRBD2 agrees at 8 bases. This CDR3 has 20 amino acids. CDR1 SNHLY and CDR2 FYNNEI come from the germline V gene. With V trimmed by 2 bases and J by 3 bases, 20 bases remained unmatched. CDR3: CASSELLAGFRVTTKETQYF. The CDR3 bases are TGTGCCAGCAGTGAATTGTTAGCGGGGTTCCGGGTCACCACAAAAGAGACCCAGTACTTC. Full variable domain (rest looked up from reference TRBV2 and TRBJ2-5): EPEVTQTPSHQVTQMGQEVILRCVPISNHLYFYWYRQILGQKVEFLVSFYNNEISEKSEIFDDQFSVERPDGSNFTLKIRSTKLEDSAMYFCASSELLAGFRVTTKETQYFGPGTRLLVL.

The V call is TRBV19, the J call TRBJ1-5; 11 bases line up with TRBD1. The trim removed 3 bases at V and 6 bases at J, leaving 7 bases unmatched. The germline V gene encodes CDR1 LNHDA and CDR2 SQIVND (reference sequence). This CDR3 spans 16 amino acids. In nucleotides, the CDR3 is TGTGCCAGTAGTATGATCGGACAGGGGGCAAGTCAGCCCCAGCATTTT. Its translation: CASSMIGQGASQPQHF.

This clone was detected once. The chain carries TRBV15 and TRBJ2-1; 7 bases agree with TRBD2. The V gene's germline CDR1 is LNHNV and CDR2 YYDKDF (reference sequence). After removal of 1 base from V and 6 bases from J, the junction contained 9 bases not matched to a gene. The length of the CDR3 is 16 residues. The CDR3 bases are TGTGCCACCAGCAGAGGTTCGGGGCTAGCGGCCAATGAGCAGTTCTTC. Its protein product is CATSRGSGLAANEQFF.

As concerns this clone: In the same sample, other DNA sequences code for this CDR3. V is TRBV9 and J is TRBJ1-1, with 8 bases fitting TRBD1. After removal of 3 bases from V and 4 bases from J, the junction contained 5 bases not matched to a gene. Germline V gene lookup returns CDR1 SGDLS and CDR2 YYNGEE. The CDR3 spans 14 residues. The CDR3 is CASSGQGRGTEAFF. CDR3 nucleotides: TGTGCCAGCAGCGGACAGGGGAGGGGCACTGAAGCTTTCTTT. Full variable domain (remainder filled in from reference TRBV9 and TRBJ1-1): DSGVTQTPKHLITATGQRVTLRCSPRSGDLSVYWYQQSLDQGLQFLIQYYNGEERAKGNILERFSAQQFPDLHSELNLSSLELGDSALYFCASSGQGRGTEAFFGQGTRLTVV.

The chain couples TRBV5-5 to TRBJ1-2; D perhaps matches TRBD1 (5 bases). The CDR3 totals 15 residues. Trimming shortened V by 4 bases and J by 0 bases, and 13 bases separated the two germline ends. Germline V gives CDR1 SGHKS, CDR2 YYEKEE (reference sequence). The CDR3 coding sequence is TGTGCCAGCAGCCCCTGGGGGGGAGCTAACTATGGCTACACCTTC. As protein: CASSPWGGANYGYTF.

V is TRBV2 and J is TRBJ2-7; TRBD1 matches 12 bases. The CDR3 contains 14 residues. Trimming at V came to 5 bases and at J to 6 bases, leaving 5 bases not matched to a gene. Germline values: CDR1 SNHLY, CDR2 FYNNEI. The CDR3 protein is CASSPGQGAAEQYF. The CDR3 nucleotides are TGTGCCAGCAGTCCGGGACAGGGGGCTGCCGAGCAGTACTTC.